The clone carrying this T cell receptor (beta chain) showed up just a few times. Antigen: not known. The naive CD8 fraction comprised CD45RO-negative cells positively selected for CCR7 and excluded terminally differentiated effector memory CD45RA+ cells. The data are from a study of shared clonotypes between healthy human individuals. Study-wide background: There were three CD4 naive, three CD4 memory, two CD8 naive and one CD8 memory plates per donor.

General observations from the study: Deeper or shallower sequencing was expected to change how clonotypes are shared among donors. Unshared clonotypes carried lower generation probabilities than those common to all four donors.

Replicate sorted-subset PCRs were loaded with around 210 ng DNA, 25,000 to 30,000 T cell genomes. Data came from immunoSEQ multiplex PCR; TCRdb stores just in-frame clones and leaves some out. The table has about 2.1 million clones, about 94% seen once. Germline V lookup: CDR1 SEHNR, CDR2 FQNEAQ (reference sequence). V shed 5 bases and J shed 4 bases, with 17 bases lying between them. The length of the CDR3 is 15 residues. The TCR comes from a man younger than 35 in good health. Some clones in this sample may be carry-over from other donors' samples. Sequenced sample: naive CD8+ T cells from PBMCs. The chain joins TRBV7-9 to TRBJ1-2; unclear D gene. The CDR3 spells CASSPPQPDFYGYTF. The CDR3 DNA is TGTGCCAGCAGCCCTCCCCAACCCGATTTCTATGGCTACACCTTC.